Listed here are 31 T cell receptor beta chains from one sample, sequenced in a study of OX40 agonist ivuxolimab in advanced cancers. Repertoires were generated with immunoSEQ multiplex PCR, while TCRdb's copy carries only in-frame clones and drops some. The sample carries more than 40,000 clones, roughly 80% recorded once. The material was CD4+ or CD8+ T cells sorted from blood, obtained in a trial of the OX40 agonist ivuxolimab. These receptors were taken from an adult with an advanced solid tumor such as melanoma, head and neck, liver or kidney cancer.

This sequence joins TRBV7-2 and TRBJ2-7; D remains unclear. This CDR3 region has 13 residues. Trimming took off 3 bases at V and 3 bases at J, with 9 bases between the two ends. The germline V gene has CDR1 SGHTA and CDR2 FQGNSA. The CDR3 here is CASSFSLHYEQYF. CDR3 bases: TGTGCCAGCAGCTTTTCACTGCACTACGAGCAGTACTTC. Combining the CDR3 with reference TRBV7-2 and TRBJ2-7 gives the whole variable domain GAGVSQSPSNKVTEKGKDVELRCDPISGHTALYWYRQSLGQGLEFLIYFQGNSAPDKSGLPSDRFSAERTGGSVSTLTIQRTQQEDSAVYLCASSFSLHYEQYFGPGTRLTVT.

The chain couples TRBV11-1 to TRBJ2-3; 7 nucleotides agree with TRBD1. From germline, CDR1 is SGHAT and CDR2 FQDESV (reference sequence). The CDR3 is 16 amino acids. With V trimmed by 1 base and J by 2 bases, 6 bases remained unmatched. CDR3 sequence (DNA): TGTGCCAGCAGCTTAGACGGGACAGCGACCACAGATACGCAGTATTTT. This gives the protein CASSLDGTATTDTQYF.

The chain employs TRBV28 and TRBJ2-5; TRBD1 matches at 9 bases. Germline assignment: CDR1 MDHEN and CDR2 SYDVKM. V trimming: 6 bases; J trimming: 5 bases; junction bases outside the gene matches: 7. This CDR3 comprises 14 residues. Here the CDR3 DNA reads TGTGCCAGCAGGGAAACAGGGGGCTCGGAGACCCAGTACTTC. Its protein is CASRETGGSETQYF.

The V and J genes are TRBV20-1 and TRBJ1-2; unclear D gene. Per germline, CDR1 DFQATT and CDR2 SNEGSKA (reference sequence). Trimming took off 7 bases at V and 7 bases at J, with 13 bases between the two ends. There are 11 residues in the CDR3. The CDR3 nucleotides read TGCAGTGGAGAGGAAGCGGGTGGCTACACCTTC. This encodes CSGEEAGGYTF.

The rearrangement links TRBV7-2 to TRBJ2-2, with 7 bases matching TRBD1. CDR1 is SGHTA, CDR2 FQGNSA, per germline. The CDR3 loop spans 14 amino acids. The J segment lost 4 bases and the V segment lost 5 bases, leaving 4 bases of the junction unmatched. For the CDR3, the DNA is TGTGCCAGCAGCCGAGGGGGCACCACCGGGGAGCTGTTTTTT. Protein: CASSRGGTTGELFF.

The chain carries TRBV27 and TRBJ1-2; 7 bases fit TRBD1. The J segment lost 0 bases and the V segment lost 5 bases, leaving 6 bases of the junction unmatched. Germline V gene sequence: CDR1 MNHEY, CDR2 SMNVEV (reference sequence). The length of the CDR3 is 15 residues. CDR3 residues: CASSDADRANYGYTF. Here the CDR3 DNA reads TGTGCCAGCAGTGACGCTGACAGGGCTAACTATGGCTACACCTTC.

CDR3 sequence (DNA): TGTGCCAGCAGCCCTGTGAGCTCCTACGAGCAGTACTTC. This sequence encodes CASSPVSSYEQYF. The V gene is TRBV7-9, the J gene TRBJ2-7; D uncertain. This CDR3 has 13 residues. V was clipped by 5 bases and J by 0 bases, with 8 bases between them. Per germline, CDR1 SEHNR and CDR2 FQNEAQ (reference sequence).

The chain employs TRBV6-1 and TRBJ2-3, with no clear D. Germline V gene lookup returns CDR1 MNHNS and CDR2 SASEGT. This CDR3 is 16 amino acids long. The V end lost 1 base, the J end lost 2 bases, and 13 bases lay between the germline ends. CDR3 amino acids: CASSEGAARLTDTQYF. CDR3 bases: TGTGCCAGCAGTGAAGGGGCTGCGCGTCTCACAGATACGCAGTATTTT.

The rearrangement links TRBV12-5 to TRBJ2-1, with D hard to call. Germline V lookup: CDR1 LGHNT, CDR2 FRNRAP. This CDR3 is built from 13 residues. The germline V and J ends were trimmed by 5 bases and 10 bases, with 15 bases remaining between them. CDR3 nucleotides: TGTGCTAGTGGTCCCGGGCCCCCTCTGGAGCAGTTCTTC. Amino acids: CASGPGPPLEQFF.

The genes are TRBV4-2 and TRBJ2-1; 9 bases are shared with TRBD2. Unmatched junction bases numbered 4, after V lost 0 bases and J lost 7 bases. The CDR3 has 15 residues. Per germline, CDR1 LGHNA and CDR2 YNFKEQ. The CDR3 bases are TGTGCCAGCAGCCAAGACTGGACTAGCGAGAATGAGCAGTTCTTC. It codes for CASSQDWTSENEQFF.

This clone was detected only a few times. The chain uses TRBV11-1 and TRBJ2-3; D not resolved. The germline V and J ends were trimmed by 5 bases and 5 bases, with 11 bases remaining between them. Germline V lookup: CDR1 SGHAT, CDR2 FQDESV (reference sequence). The CDR3 runs to 13 residues. The CDR3, as DNA: TGTGCCAGCAGCCTCCCGGGCCGAGATACGCAGTATTTT. This translates into CASSLPGRDTQYF.

V usage is TRBV6-5 and J usage is TRBJ2-7; 9 bases map to TRBD1. Germline V gives CDR1 MNHEY, CDR2 SVGAGI. Trimming took 2 bases from V and 1 from J; bases not matched to a gene: 3. The CDR3 is 15 residues long. The chain's CDR3 is CASSYLGTGSYEQYF. The DNA for the CDR3 is TGTGCCAGCAGTTACCTCGGGACAGGGTCCTACGAGCAGTACTTC.

On this clone: One junction end does not reproduce the germline sequence, and a read error may be involved. The CDR3 DNA reads as TGTGCCAGAAGCTTGGGGATCGGTAACTATGGCTACACCTTC. It specifies CARSLGIGNYGYTF. The chain joins TRBV5-8 to TRBJ1-2; D unresolved. The CDR3 spans 14 residues. Germline V lookup: CDR1 SGHTS, CDR2 YDEGEE.

The chain joins TRBV6-6 to TRBJ1-1, with unresolved D. Trimming took 0 bases from V and 1 from J, leaving 12 bases between them. The CDR3 extends over 16 amino acids. Germline V gene lookup returns CDR1 MNHNY and CDR2 SVGAGI (reference sequence). In DNA form, the CDR3 reads TGTGCCAGCAGTTACTCGAGAGGGTTTGGGAACACTGAAGCTTTCTTT. It translates to CASSYSRGFGNTEAFF.

The chain carries TRBV28 and TRBJ2-5, with 11 bases identical to TRBD2. CDR3 length: 16 residues. The trim removed 2 bases at V and 2 bases at J, leaving 4 bases unmatched. Germline values: CDR1 MDHEN, CDR2 SYDVKM. CDR3 nucleotide sequence: TGTGCCAGCAGTTTACCGGGACTAGCGGAACAAGAGACCCAGTACTTC. It is translated as CASSLPGLAEQETQYF.

The chain links TRBV5-8 to TRBJ1-1; D perhaps matches TRBD1 (5 bases). The CDR3 totals 16 residues. Germline CDR1 reads SGHTS; CDR2 reads YDEGEE. V was shortened by 0 bases and J by 0 bases, with 12 bases between the two germline ends. CDR3 bases: TGTGCCAGCAGCTTGGCGTTCCAGGGTATGAACACTGAAGCTTTCTTT. Translation gives CASSLAFQGMNTEAFF.

This clone occurred a few times. CDR3: CASSGGETQYF. CDR3 coding DNA: TGTGCCAGCAGTGGCGGAGAGACCCAGTACTTC. V and J are TRBV2 and TRBJ2-5; D uncertain. Deletions cut 4 bases from V and 4 bases from J, with 4 bases between. The germline CDR1 and CDR2 sequences are SNHLY and FYNNEI. The CDR3 runs 11 residues.

The V call is TRBV25-1, the J call TRBJ2-2; D may match TRBD1 or TRBD2 (5 bases each). The CDR3 spans 13 residues. The V and J ends lost 9 bases and 4 bases respectively, with 12 bases between them. Germline CDR1 reads MGHDK; CDR2 reads SYGVNS. The CDR3 nucleotides are TGTGCCAGTAGAGGGGTCACCACCGGGGAGCTGTTTTTT. This sequence encodes CASRGVTTGELFF.

The chain links TRBV28 to TRBJ1-2; D perhaps matches TRBD1 (5 bases). This CDR3 comprises 12 residues. V lost 5 bases to trimming and J lost 7 bases, with 11 bases between them. Germline V CDR1 and CDR2: MDHEN, SYDVKM. The CDR3 reads CASSRGVSGYTF. CDR3 DNA: TGTGCCAGCAGTCGAGGGGTTAGTGGCTACACCTTC.

The chain combines TRBV11-3 with TRBJ2-1; 7 bases fit TRBD1. V was clipped by 4 bases and J by 7 bases; unmatched bases: 10. Germline V gene data show CDR1 as SGHNT and CDR2 as YENEEA. This CDR3 contains 15 residues. CDR3 in DNA: TGTGCCAGCAGCTGGGGTGGACAGGCGTCGAATGAGCAGTTCTTC. This translates into CASSWGGQASNEQFF. Full variable domain (missing parts from reference TRBV11-3 and TRBJ2-1): EAGVVQSPRYKIIEKKQPVAFWCNPISGHNTLYWYLQNLGQGPELLIRYENEEAVDDSQLPKDRFSAERLKGVDSTLKIQPAELGDSAVYLCASSWGGQASNEQFFGPGTRLTVL.

The chain couples TRBV10-3 to TRBJ2-1, with D perhaps matching TRBD1 (5 bases). Germline CDR1 and CDR2: ENHRY and SYGVKD. This CDR3 spans 17 amino acids. V was pared by 7 bases and J by 0 bases, with 19 bases between. CDR3 in DNA: TGTGCCATCAAGGGCCAGGGTAAGGGAAACTCCTACAATGAGCAGTTCTTC. Residues: CAIKGQGKGNSYNEQFF.

This chain connects TRBV5-6 to TRBJ1-1; D unresolved. The CDR3 runs to 11 residues. V lost 3 bases to trimming and J lost 3 bases, with 3 bases between them. Looked up from germline, CDR1 is SGHDT and CDR2 is YYEEEE. The CDR3 protein is CASSWDTEAFF. CDR3 coding DNA: TGTGCCAGCAGCTGGGACACTGAAGCTTTCTTT.

The table lists this clone with a few counts. This chain connects TRBV7-9 to TRBJ1-1; no clear D. This CDR3 is built from 12 residues. The V end was cut by 2 bases, the J end by 4 bases, with 5 bases between. Germline assignment: CDR1 SEHNR and CDR2 FQNEAQ (reference sequence). The CDR3 nucleotides read TGTGCCAGCAGCTTACGAGGCACTGAAGCTTTCTTT. Protein product: CASSLRGTEAFF.

Regarding this clone: Given the absence of the conserved phenylalanine or tryptophan at the CDR3 end, a read error is likely. The chain carries TRBV2 and TRBJ1-2; no reliable D call. Germline loops: CDR1 SNHLY, CDR2 FYNNEI. V was shortened by 0 bases and J by 7 bases, with 6 bases between the two germline ends. The CDR3 consists of 12 residues. CDR3 nucleotides: TGTGCCAGCAGTGAAGCAGGTCCTGGCTACACCCTC. It specifies CASSEAGPGYTL.

The chain is built from TRBV5-6 and TRBJ1-5, with a weak D call TRBD1 (5 bases). The CDR3 loop spans 15 amino acids. V lost 2 bases to trimming and J lost 9 bases, with 18 bases between them. Germline CDR1 reads SGHDT; CDR2 reads YYEEEE. The CDR3 DNA reads TGTGCCAGCAGCTTTTCTGGGGCAATCGGCCCGCCCCAGCATTTT. Amino acids: CASSFSGAIGPPQHF.

In the case of this clone: Different DNA sequences within this sample yield the same CDR3. The chain recombines TRBV18 with TRBJ2-6; possibly TRBD2 for D (5 bases). Germline V lookup: CDR1 KGHSH, CDR2 LQKENI. The germline V and J ends were trimmed by 0 bases and 4 bases, with 7 bases remaining between them. The CDR3 has 15 amino acids. CDR3 residues: CASSPPGRGANVLTF. The DNA of the CDR3 is TGTGCCAGCTCACCACCGGGGAGAGGGGCCAACGTCCTGACTTTC.

The V gene is TRBV28, the J gene TRBJ2-6; TRBD1 matches at 7 bases. Unmatched junction bases numbered 4, after V lost 4 bases and J lost 7 bases. CDR1 and CDR2 from the germline V gene are MDHEN and SYDVKM. The CDR3 runs 14 residues. CDR3 loop: CASSSGTVANVLTF. CDR3 coding DNA: TGTGCCAGCAGTTCCGGGACAGTTGCCAACGTCCTGACTTTC.

V gene TRBV6-1 combines with J gene TRBJ1-5; no clear D. Trimming took 6 bases from V and 3 from J, leaving 9 bases between them. CDR3 size: 13 residues. Germline CDR1 reads MNHNS; CDR2 reads SASEGT. The CDR3 is CASRQSINQPQHF. In DNA form, the CDR3 reads TGTGCCAGCAGACAGTCTATCAATCAGCCCCAGCATTTT.

This clone turned up a few times. The V call is TRBV19, the J call TRBJ1-6, with D maybe TRBD1 (5 bases). CDR1 is LNHDA, CDR2 SQIVND, per germline (reference sequence). V was cut by 5 bases and J by 6 bases, with 11 bases left in between. The CDR3 is 14 amino acids. The CDR3 sequence is CASSPGGINSPLHF. The CDR3 DNA reads TGTGCCAGTAGTCCCGGGGGGATTAATTCACCCCTCCACTTT.

A few counts support this clone. CDR3 amino acids: CASSPGLAGVDTQYF. CDR3 nucleotides: TGTGCCAGCAGCCCGGGACTAGCGGGGGTTGATACGCAGTATTTT. This chain links TRBV5-4 with TRBJ2-3; 14 nucleotides align to TRBD2. J gave up 6 bases and V 4 bases, and 4 bases lay outside the gene matches. Germline V CDR1 and CDR2: SGHNT, YYREEE (reference sequence). This CDR3 contains 15 residues.

Concerning this clone: The same CDR3 also results from other DNA sequences found in this sample. This chain connects TRBV11-2 to TRBJ1-2, with D uncertain. The CDR3 spans 11 residues. Germline assignment: CDR1 SGHAT and CDR2 FQNNGV. V lost 8 bases and J 2 bases, leaving 6 bases between the germline ends. The CDR3 loop is CASARNYGYTF. Here the CDR3 DNA reads TGTGCCAGCGCCCGGAACTATGGCTACACCTTC.